This is a list of T cell receptor beta chains from one sample in a study of early T cells in non-severe SARS-CoV-2 infection. TCRdb reanalysed the 5' RACE reads using MiXCR and keeps one entry per CDR3 protein. The table has 25,000 to 35,000 distinct CDR3 sequences, around 7% seen once. The sequenced sample was whole blood. The receptor source for this set is an adult who was a healthcare worker with PCR-confirmed SARS-CoV-2 infection or an uninfected control (not recorded which). CDR3s leave out the opening cysteine and the closing phenylalanine or tryptophan. The order of the fields is CDR3 protein, V gene.

AWSVGGAYEQY TRBV30
ASSLETAGRNIQY TRBV11-3
AWSGSRNTEAF TRBV30
ASHTGGFRASTDTQY TRBV6-6
ASRVRDTGELF TRBV6-2/TRBV6-3
ASSLRRGNQPQH TRBV7-2
SATFGGMGTNEKLF TRBV20-1
ASSRTGDTEAF TRBV4-3
ASSWDRVNTEAF TRBV7-2
SVALQENYGYT TRBV29-1
ASSRGGADTQY TRBV7-2
SAVLFGQYNEQF TRBV29-1
AISGVRADTQY TRBV10-3
ASRSTGTSGGTYTDTQY TRBV6-6
ASSPTGTGGTEAF TRBV12-3/TRBV12-4
ASSLARGQPQH TRBV12-3/TRBV12-4
SARDITVYGYT TRBV20-1
ASSFAGTFYEQY TRBV7-9
ASSYRGMNTEAF TRBV3-1
SGVGAAYNEQF TRBV20-1
ASSFGTLGELF TRBV7-9
ASSPQMTYEQY TRBV13
ASKLQGGADYGYT TRBV5-5
SARDWGRPGQPQH TRBV20-1
ASSARHGQETQY TRBV12-3/TRBV12-4
ASSLDLLAGVDEQF TRBV11-2
SATLGLAGAFSSYNEQF TRBV20-1
ASRLAGGLINEQF TRBV12-3/TRBV12-4
ASSETGGEDSPLH TRBV6-1
ASSLLRETGELF TRBV7-2
ASSLRGTEAF TRBV6-2/TRBV6-3
ASSMNLAGGRDEQF TRBV19
ASSYSQVNQPQH TRBV6-2/TRBV6-3
ASSVEPGLAVQY TRBV9
ASSLFRGGYNSPLH TRBV7-9
ASSLGGVNSPLH TRBV7-9
ASIPRGGLTEAF TRBV12-3/TRBV12-4
ASTESAGETDTQY TRBV6-1
ASSYESGRVRRGNEQY TRBV6-7
ASSLVGGLAGAGELF TRBV7-2
ASSLARTRSVEAF TRBV7-2
ASSLESGADTQY TRBV7-6
ASSYSDGGGGETQY TRBV5-1
ASSSDGRSSYNSPLH TRBV19
ASSPLPGGYGYT TRBV12-3/TRBV12-4
ASSIDREGEQF TRBV7-6
ASTYTEGTEAF TRBV7-9
ASQRALREKLF TRBV28
SARDSGGAQDTQY TRBV20-1
ASSLAGAGGRTDTQY TRBV7-6
ASSPAREEETQY TRBV7-9
ASSSFTTGERGEAF TRBV5-1
ASSLGQAITYEQY TRBV7-9
ASSIYWLRGNNEQF TRBV19
ASSTNSYSNQPQH TRBV7-2
ASRGRQGRTSYEQY TRBV6-5
ASSGQAYLEQY TRBV12-3/TRBV12-4
SARDRPGGQETQY TRBV20-1